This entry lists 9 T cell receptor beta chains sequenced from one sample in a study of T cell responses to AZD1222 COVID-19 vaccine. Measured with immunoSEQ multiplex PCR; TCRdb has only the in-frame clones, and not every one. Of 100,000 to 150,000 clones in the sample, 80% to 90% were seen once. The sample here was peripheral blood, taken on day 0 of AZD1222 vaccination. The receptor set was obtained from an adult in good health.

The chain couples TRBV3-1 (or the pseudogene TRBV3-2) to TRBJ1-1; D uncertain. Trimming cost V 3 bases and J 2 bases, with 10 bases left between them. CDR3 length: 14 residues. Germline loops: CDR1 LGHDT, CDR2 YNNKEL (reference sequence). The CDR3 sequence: CASSHRVSNTEAFF. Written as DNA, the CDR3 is TGTGCCAGCAGCCACCGGGTTTCAAACACTGAAGCTTTCTTT.

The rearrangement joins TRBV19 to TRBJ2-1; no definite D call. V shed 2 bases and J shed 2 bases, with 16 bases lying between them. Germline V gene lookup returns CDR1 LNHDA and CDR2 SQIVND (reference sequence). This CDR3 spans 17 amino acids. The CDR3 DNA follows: TGTGCCAGTAGTATATCCGCGCGGACCCCTACCTACAATGAGCAGTTCTTC. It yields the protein CASSISARTPTYNEQFF.

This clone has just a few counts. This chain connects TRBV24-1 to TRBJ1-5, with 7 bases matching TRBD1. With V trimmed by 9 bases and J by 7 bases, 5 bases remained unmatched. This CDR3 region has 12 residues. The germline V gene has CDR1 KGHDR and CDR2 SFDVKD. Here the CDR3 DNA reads TGTGCCACCTCGCAGGGGGACCAGCCCCAGCATTTT. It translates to CATSQGDQPQHF.

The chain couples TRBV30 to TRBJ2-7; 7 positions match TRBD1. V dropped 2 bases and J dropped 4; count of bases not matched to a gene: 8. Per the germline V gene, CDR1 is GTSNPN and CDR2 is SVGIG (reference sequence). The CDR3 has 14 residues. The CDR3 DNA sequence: TGTGCCTGGAGTCGTGGGACAGTCCTGTACGAGCAGTACTTC. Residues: CAWSRGTVLYEQYF.

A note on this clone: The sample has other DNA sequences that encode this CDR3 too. CDR3 sequence: CASNPTGSNQPQHF. CDR3 coding DNA: TGTGCCAGCAACCCGACGGGATCCAATCAGCCCCAGCATTTT. The rearrangement joins TRBV6-5 to TRBJ1-5; no firm D call. The CDR3 totals 14 residues. CDR1 and CDR2 from the germline V gene are MNHEY and SVGAGI. V was pared by 7 bases and J by 3 bases, with 13 bases between.

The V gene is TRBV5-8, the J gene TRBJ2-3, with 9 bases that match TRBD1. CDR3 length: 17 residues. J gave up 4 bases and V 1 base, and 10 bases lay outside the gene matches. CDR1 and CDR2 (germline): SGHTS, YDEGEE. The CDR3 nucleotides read TGTGCCAGCAGCTTGTTTCCCCCGGGACAGGGTTCAGATACGCAGTATTTT. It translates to CASSLFPPGQGSDTQYF.

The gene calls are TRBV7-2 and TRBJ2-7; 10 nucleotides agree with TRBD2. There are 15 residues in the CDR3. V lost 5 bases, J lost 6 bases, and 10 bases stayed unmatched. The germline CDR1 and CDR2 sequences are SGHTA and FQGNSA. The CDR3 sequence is CASSPTTLAGVEQYF. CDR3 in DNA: TGTGCCAGCAGCCCAACCACCCTAGCGGGAGTCGAGCAGTACTTC.

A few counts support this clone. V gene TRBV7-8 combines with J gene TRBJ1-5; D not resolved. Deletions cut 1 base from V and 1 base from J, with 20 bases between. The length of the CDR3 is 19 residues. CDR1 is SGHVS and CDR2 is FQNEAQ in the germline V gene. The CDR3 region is CASSLDGLDITDSNQPQHF. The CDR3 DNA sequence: TGTGCCAGCAGCTTAGATGGTTTAGATATAACAGACAGCAATCAGCCCCAGCATTTT.

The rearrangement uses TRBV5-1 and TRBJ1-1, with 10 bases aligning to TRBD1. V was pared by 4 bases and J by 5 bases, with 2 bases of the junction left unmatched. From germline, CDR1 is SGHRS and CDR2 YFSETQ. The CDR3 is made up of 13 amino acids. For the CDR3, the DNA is TGCGCCAGCAGCGGGGGACAGGGGACTGAAGCTTTCTTT. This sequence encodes CASSGGQGTEAFF.